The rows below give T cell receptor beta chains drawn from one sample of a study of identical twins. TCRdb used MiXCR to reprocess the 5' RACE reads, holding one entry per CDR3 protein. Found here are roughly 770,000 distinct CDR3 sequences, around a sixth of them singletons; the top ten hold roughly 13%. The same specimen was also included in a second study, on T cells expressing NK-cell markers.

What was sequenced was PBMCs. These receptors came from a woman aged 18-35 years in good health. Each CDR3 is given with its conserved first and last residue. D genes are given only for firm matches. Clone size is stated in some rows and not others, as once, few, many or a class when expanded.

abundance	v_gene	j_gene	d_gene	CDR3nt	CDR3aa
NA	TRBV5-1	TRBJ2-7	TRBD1	TGCGCCAGCAGCTCCACGGGGACAGGGGCCCACGAGCAGTACTTC	CASSSTGTGAHEQYF
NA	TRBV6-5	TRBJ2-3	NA	TGTGCCAGCAGATCCCTAAGTACGCAGTATTTT	CASRSLSTQYF
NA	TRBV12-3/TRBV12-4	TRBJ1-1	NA	TGTGCCAGCAGATCCCTCGGGGGAACTGAAGCTTTCTTT	CASRSLGGTEAFF
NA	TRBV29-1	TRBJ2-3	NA	TGCAGCGTTGAGTTCGGGACCCGAGGAGATACGCAGTATTTT	CSVEFGTRGDTQYF
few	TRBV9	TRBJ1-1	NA	TGTGCCAGCAACCCCGGTCGGGGTGGTACTGAAGCTTTCTTT	CASNPGRGGTEAFF
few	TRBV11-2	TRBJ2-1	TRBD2	TGTGCCACTGTGACTAGCGGGCCCAACAATGAGCAGTTCTTC	CATVTSGPNNEQFF
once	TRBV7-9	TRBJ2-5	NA	TGTGCCAGCAGCTTAGCCCCGTCTCCCGGCGGGGAGACCCAGTACTTC	CASSLAPSPGGETQYF
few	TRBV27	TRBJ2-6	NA	TGTGCCAGTTCCCTGGTGAACTCTGGGGCCAACGTCCTGACTTTC	CASSLVNSGANVLTF
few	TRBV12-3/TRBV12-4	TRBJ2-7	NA	TGTGCCAGCAGTTTATTGTTCGGTGGCGGGGGCCCCTACGAGCAGTACTTC	CASSLLFGGGGPYEQYF
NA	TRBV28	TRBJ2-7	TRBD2	TGTGCCAGCACGCCGGGAGGAGGGACCTACGAGCAGTACTTC	CASTPGGGTYEQYF
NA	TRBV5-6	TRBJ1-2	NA	TGTGCCAGCTCGAGGACGACAGGAGTGAGCGGCTACACCTTC	CASSRTTGVSGYTF
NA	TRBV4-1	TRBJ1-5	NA	TGCGCCAGCAGCCAAGATGATCGGAGGGGTCATCAGCCCCAGCATTTT	CASSQDDRRGHQPQHF
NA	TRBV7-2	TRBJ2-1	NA	TGTGCCAGCAGCTTAGCGCTAGCCATATACAATGAGCAGTTCTTC	CASSLALAIYNEQFF
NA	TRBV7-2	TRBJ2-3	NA	TGTGCCAGCAGCTTAGTCTCGTGGACGCAGTATTTT	CASSLVSWTQYF
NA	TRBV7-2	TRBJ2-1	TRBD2	TGTGCCAGCAGCTTAGGGGCGGGAGGAGGGTTCTTC	CASSLGAGGGFF
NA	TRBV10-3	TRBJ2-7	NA	TGTGCCATCAACGGGGACGTTGGAATTCACGAGCAGTACTTC	CAINGDVGIHEQYF
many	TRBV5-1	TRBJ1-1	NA	TGCGCCAGCAGCTTGGCTCAGGGAGGGACTGAAGCTTTCTTT	CASSLAQGGTEAFF
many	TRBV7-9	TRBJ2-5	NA	TGTGCCAGCAGCCTCTACAGGGTGGAGACCCAGTACTTC	CASSLYRVETQYF
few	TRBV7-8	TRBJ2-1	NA	TGTGCCAGCAGCTTAATCCGCGCTTCAGAGCAGTTCTTC	CASSLIRASEQFF
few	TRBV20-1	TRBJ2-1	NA	TGCAGTGCTTACAGCTCCTACAATGAGCAGTTCTTC	CSAYSSYNEQFF
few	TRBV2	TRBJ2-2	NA	TGTGCCAGCAGTGAAGGGGGGACGAGGACCGGGGAGCTGTTTTTT	CASSEGGTRTGELFF
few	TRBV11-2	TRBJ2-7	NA	TGTGCCAGCAGCTTAGATGGTGGGCGTTCCATCCCCTACGAGCAGTACTTC	CASSLDGGRSIPYEQYF
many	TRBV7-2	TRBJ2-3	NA	TGTGCCAGCAGCTTAGGTCGCACAGATACGCAGTATTTT	CASSLGRTDTQYF
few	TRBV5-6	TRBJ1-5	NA	TGTGCCAGCAGCTTCGGAACCCGGGGCCCCCAGCATTTT	CASSFGTRGPQHF
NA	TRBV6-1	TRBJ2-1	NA	TGTGGCAGCAGACCCCGGGCCTACAATGAGCAGTTCTTC	CGSRPRAYNEQFF
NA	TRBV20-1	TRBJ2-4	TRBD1	TGCAGTGCTCGACGGGACAGGGCTAACATTCAGTACTTC	CSARRDRANIQYF
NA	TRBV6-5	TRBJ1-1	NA	TGTGCCAGCAGTTACTCGCAGGAGATGAACACTGAAGCTTTCTTT	CASSYSQEMNTEAFF
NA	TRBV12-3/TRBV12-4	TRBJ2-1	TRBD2	TGTGCCAGCAGTTTTAAGGGGACTATCTACAATGAGCAGTTCTTC	CASSFKGTIYNEQFF
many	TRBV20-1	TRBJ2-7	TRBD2	TGCAGTGCTAGAGGCGGGAGATGGACGGGGGAGCAGTACTTC	CSARGGRWTGEQYF
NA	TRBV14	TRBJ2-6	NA	TGTGCCAGCAGGATGAGCTCTGGGGCCAACGTCCTGACTTTC	CASRMSSGANVLTF
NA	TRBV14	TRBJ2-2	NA	TGTGCCAGCAGCCGTCAAGTTAGCGGGGAGCTGTTTTTT	CASSRQVSGELFF
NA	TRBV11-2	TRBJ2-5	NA	TGTGCCAGCAGCCCTACGGACGGTCTTGCGGAGACCCAGTACTTC	CASSPTDGLAETQYF
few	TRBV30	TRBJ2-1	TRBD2	TGTGCCTGGAGTCGAGGGCGACTAGCGTCCTACAATGAGCAGTTCTTC	CAWSRGRLASYNEQFF
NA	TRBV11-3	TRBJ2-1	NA	TGTGCCAGCAGCTTAGAGGCTAGCTCCTACAATGAGCAGTTCTTC	CASSLEASSYNEQFF
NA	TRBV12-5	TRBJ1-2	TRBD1	TGTGCTAGTGGCATGGACAGGGGACGGAGGGGCTACACCTTC	CASGMDRGRRGYTF
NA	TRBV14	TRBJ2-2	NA	TGTGCCAGCAGCCAGCGGACCAGGGACGGGGAGCTGTTTTTT	CASSQRTRDGELFF
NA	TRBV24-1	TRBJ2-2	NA	TGTGCCACCAGTGACCCCCAGACAGTGAGGACCGGGGAGCTGTTTTTT	CATSDPQTVRTGELFF
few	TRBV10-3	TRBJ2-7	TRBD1	TGTGCCATCAGTGAAGGTACAGGGGTGAAAGAGCAGTACTTC	CAISEGTGVKEQYF
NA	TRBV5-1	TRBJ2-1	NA	TGCGCCAGCAGCTTGCAATCCCTCCTGGTTGAGCAGTTCTTC	CASSLQSLLVEQFF
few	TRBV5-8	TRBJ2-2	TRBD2	TGTGCCAGCAGCCCTGGACTAGTCCGATCGAACACCGGGGAGCTGTTTTTT	CASSPGLVRSNTGELFF
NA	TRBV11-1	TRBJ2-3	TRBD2	TGTGCCAGCAGATCCCCGCTCCCCGGGACTAGAGAGATAAATACGCAGTATTTT	CASRSPLPGTREINTQYF